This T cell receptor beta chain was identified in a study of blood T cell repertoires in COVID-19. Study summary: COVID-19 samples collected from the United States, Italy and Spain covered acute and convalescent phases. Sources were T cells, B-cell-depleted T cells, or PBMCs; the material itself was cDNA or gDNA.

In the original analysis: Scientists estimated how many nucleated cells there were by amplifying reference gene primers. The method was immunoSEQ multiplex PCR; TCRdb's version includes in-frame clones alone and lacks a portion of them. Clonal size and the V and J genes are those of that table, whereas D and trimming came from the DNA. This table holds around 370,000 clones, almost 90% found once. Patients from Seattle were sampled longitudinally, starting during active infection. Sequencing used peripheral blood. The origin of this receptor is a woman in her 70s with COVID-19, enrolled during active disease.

The CDR3 DNA is TGTGCCAGCAGCCCAGCAGGGGGCGCAGGAAACACCATATATTTT. Translated: CASSPAGGAGNTIYF. This chain links TRBV3-1 (or the pseudogene TRBV3-2) with TRBJ1-3, with 8 nucleotides matching TRBD1. This CDR3 is 15 amino acids long. Trimming at V came to 4 bases and at J to 4 bases, leaving 6 bases not matched to a gene. Germline CDR1 is LGHDT and CDR2 is YNNKEL (reference sequence).